The 3 T cell receptor beta chains below were found in one sample sequenced in a study of beta chain features in type 1 diabetes (dated 2018 in TCRdb). Library method: the immunoSEQ multiplex PCR assay. The entire isolated RNA was reverse transcribed using the High Capacity cDNA Reverse Transcription Kit, and thus expressed TCRB transcripts were sequenced. This immuneACCESS table, as held by TCRdb, lists in-frame sequences with V and J called but not all clones. Of the missing ones, under half trace to an unresolved V gene in checked studies; the others have no known cause. This sample gives about 210,000 clones in total; about a tenth of them show up just once. Approximately 1.3% of the sample belongs to the ten largest clones. The sequenced material came from central memory CD4+ T cells from blood. These receptors were taken from a man in his late teens or twenties in good health.

This clone was seen repeatedly, ten times or more. The gene calls are TRBV15 and TRBJ2-7; D unclear. The CDR3 sequence is 14 residues long. Germline values: CDR1 LNHNV, CDR2 YYDKDF (reference sequence). Trimming removed 0 bases at V and 6 bases at J, with 12 bases between. Here the CDR3 reads CATSREFGGVEQYF. The CDR3 DNA sequence: TGTGCCACCAGCAGAGAGTTTGGTGGGGTCGAGCAGTACTTC.

In regard to this clone: Additional DNA sequences in this sample encode the identical CDR3. The chain carries TRBV28 and TRBJ1-2, with D unresolved. Trimming left V 5 bases short and J 2 bases short, with 9 bases between. CDR3 length: 13 residues. Looked up from germline, CDR1 is MDHEN and CDR2 is SYDVKM. CDR3 residues: CASSRLGNYGYTF. The CDR3 nucleotides are TGTGCCAGCAGTCGTCTGGGCAACTATGGCTACACCTTC.

The rearrangement uses TRBV25-1 and TRBJ2-7; D tentatively fits TRBD1 or TRBD2 (5 bases each). V shed 8 bases and J shed 4 bases, with 18 bases lying between them. CDR1 and CDR2 (germline): MGHDK, SYGVNS. This CDR3 has 14 residues. The CDR3 bases are TGTGCCAGCCGGGCCGACAGCGGATCTTACGAGCAGTACTTC. Translated, it gives CASRADSGSYEQYF.